The TCR beta chain described here comes from a study of CD8+ T cells in alopecia areata. Study in general: Disease severity was quantified as SALT score of affected scalp area. Study observations and caveats: Affected lesional scalp, above all in alopecia totalis/universalis, was more clonal than normal scalp.

Treatment reported: oral pan-JAK inhibitor, 5-10 mg twice daily. Sampling of alopecia areata patients yielded lesional scalp punch biopsies as well as peripheral blood. Starting from PBMCs, sorting isolated CD4+ and CD8+ T cells. This CDR3 region has 12 residues. With 8 bases removed from V and 9 bases from J, the gap between germline ends came to 15 bases. Germline V gene data show CDR1 as SNHLY and CDR2 as FYNNEI. Note on this clone: What it binds is unknown.

In each case, RNA was isolated and then reverse transcribed into cDNA as the sequencing template. The method was immunoSEQ multiplex PCR; TCRdb's version includes in-frame clones alone and lacks a portion of them. The sample lists 190,000 or so clones; roughly three fifths were seen once. The chain couples TRBV2 to TRBJ2-3; D is perhaps TRBD1 (6 bases). This TCR derives from a human donor with alopecia areata. This material consisted of CD4+ T cells sorted from blood, taken at week 4, from a patient treated with tofacitinib. CDR3 nucleotide sequence: TGTGCCAGCGGGGGAACAGGGATCACGCAGTATTTT. Protein: CASGGTGITQYF.